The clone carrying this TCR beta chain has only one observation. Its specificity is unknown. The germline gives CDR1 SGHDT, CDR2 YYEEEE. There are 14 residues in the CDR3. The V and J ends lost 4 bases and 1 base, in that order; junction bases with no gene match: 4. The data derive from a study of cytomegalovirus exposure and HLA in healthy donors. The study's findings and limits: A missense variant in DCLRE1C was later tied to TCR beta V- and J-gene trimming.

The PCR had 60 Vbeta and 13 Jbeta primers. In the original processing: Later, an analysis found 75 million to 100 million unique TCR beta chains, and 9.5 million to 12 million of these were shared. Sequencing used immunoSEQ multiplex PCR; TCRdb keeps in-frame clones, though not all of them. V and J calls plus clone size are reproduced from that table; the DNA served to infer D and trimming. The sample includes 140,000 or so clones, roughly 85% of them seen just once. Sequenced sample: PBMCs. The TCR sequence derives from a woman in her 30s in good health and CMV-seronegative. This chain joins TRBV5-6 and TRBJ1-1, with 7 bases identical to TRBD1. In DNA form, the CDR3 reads TGTGCCAGCAGCCCCGGGACAGAGAACACTGAAGCTTTCTTT. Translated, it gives CASSPGTENTEAFF.